One T cell receptor (beta chain) is described in this entry. This record belongs to a study of T cell changes during pregnancy in multiple sclerosis. The length of the CDR3 is 15 residues. V gave up 6 bases and J gave up 8 bases; unmatched junction bases: 12. Germline V gene sequence: CDR1 MNHEY, CDR2 SMNVEV (reference sequence). Assay used: immunoSEQ multiplex PCR; TCRdb lists only in-frame clones, some missing. The table records 90,000 to 150,000 clones, 93% of them present only once. The gene calls are TRBV27 and TRBJ2-1, with 8 bases fitting TRBD1. The sequences come from peripheral blood, collected before pregnancy. This receptor was taken from a female donor with multiple sclerosis, enrolled in a pregnancy study. The CDR3 here is CASRPGQASKDEQFF. In DNA, the CDR3 is TGTGCCAGCAGGCCGGGACAGGCTTCGAAGGATGAGCAGTTCTTC.